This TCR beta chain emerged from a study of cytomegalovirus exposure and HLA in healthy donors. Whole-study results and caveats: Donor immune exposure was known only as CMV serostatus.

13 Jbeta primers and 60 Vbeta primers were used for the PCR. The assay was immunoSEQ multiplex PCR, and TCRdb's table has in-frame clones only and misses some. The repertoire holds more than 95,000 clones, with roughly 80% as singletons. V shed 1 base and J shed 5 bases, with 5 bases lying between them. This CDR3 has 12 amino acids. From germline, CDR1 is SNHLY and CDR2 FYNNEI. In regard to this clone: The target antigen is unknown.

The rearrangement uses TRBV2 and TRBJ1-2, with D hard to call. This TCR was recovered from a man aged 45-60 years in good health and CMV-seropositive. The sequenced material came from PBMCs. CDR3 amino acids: CASSEERYGYTF. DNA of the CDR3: TGTGCCAGCAGTGAAGAGCGATATGGCTACACCTTC.